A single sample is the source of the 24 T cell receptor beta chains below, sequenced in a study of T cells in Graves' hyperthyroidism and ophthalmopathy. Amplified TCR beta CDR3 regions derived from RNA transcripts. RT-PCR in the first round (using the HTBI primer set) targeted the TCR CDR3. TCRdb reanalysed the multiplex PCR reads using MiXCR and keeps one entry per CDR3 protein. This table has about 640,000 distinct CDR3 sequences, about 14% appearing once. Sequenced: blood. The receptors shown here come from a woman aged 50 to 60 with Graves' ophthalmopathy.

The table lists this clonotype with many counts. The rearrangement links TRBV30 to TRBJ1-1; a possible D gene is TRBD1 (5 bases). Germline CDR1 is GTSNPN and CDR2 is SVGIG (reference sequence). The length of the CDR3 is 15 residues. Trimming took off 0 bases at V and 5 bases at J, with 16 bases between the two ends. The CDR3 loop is CAWSVQVFGGTEAFF. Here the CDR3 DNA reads TGTGCCTGGAGTGTACAGGTGTTCGGCGGAACTGAAGCTTTCTTT.

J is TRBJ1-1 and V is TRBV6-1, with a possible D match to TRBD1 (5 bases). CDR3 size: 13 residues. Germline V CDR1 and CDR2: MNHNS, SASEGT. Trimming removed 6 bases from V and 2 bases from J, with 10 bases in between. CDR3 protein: CASRRTLNTEAFF. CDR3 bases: TGTGCCAGCAGGAGGACACTAAACACTGAAGCTTTCTTT.

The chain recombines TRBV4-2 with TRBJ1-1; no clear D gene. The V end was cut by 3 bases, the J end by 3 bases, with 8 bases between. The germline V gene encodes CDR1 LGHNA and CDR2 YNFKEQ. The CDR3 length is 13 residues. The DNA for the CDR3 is TGTGCCAGCAGCCACCTCAAGGACACTGAAGCTTTCTTT. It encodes CASSHLKDTEAFF.

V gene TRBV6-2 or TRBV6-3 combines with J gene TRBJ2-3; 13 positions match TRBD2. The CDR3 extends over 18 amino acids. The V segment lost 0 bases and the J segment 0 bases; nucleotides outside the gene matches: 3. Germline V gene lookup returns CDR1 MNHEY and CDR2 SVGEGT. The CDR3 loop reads CASSYSRTSGGSTDTQYF. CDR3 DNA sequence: TGTGCCAGCAGTTACTCGAGGACTAGCGGGGGCAGCACAGATACGCAGTATTTT.

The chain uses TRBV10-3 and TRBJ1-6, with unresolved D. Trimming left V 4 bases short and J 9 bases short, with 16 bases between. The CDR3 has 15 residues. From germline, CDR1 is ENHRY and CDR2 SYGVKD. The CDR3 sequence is CAISGEAESFSPLHF. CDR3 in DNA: TGTGCCATCAGTGGGGAGGCAGAATCCTTTTCACCCCTCCACTTT.

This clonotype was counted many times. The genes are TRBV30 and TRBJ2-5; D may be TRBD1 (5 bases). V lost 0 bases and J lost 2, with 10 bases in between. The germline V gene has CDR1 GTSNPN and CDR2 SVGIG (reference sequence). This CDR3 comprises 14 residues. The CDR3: CAWSVLRTQETQYF. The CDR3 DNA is TGTGCCTGGAGTGTACTTAGGACACAAGAGACCCAGTACTTC.

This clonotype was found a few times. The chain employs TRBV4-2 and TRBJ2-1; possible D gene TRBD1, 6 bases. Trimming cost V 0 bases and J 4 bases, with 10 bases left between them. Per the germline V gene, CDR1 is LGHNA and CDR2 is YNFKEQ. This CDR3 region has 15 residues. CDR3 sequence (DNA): TGTGCCAGCAGCCAAGACAACAGGGATTACAATGAGCAGTTCTTC. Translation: CASSQDNRDYNEQFF.

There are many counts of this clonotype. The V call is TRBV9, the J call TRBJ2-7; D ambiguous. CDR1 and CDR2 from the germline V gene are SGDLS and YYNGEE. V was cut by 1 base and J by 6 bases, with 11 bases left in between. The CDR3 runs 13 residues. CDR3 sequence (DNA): TGTGCCAGCAGCGTATATGTCGGAAGCGAGCAGTACTTC. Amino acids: CASSVYVGSEQYF.

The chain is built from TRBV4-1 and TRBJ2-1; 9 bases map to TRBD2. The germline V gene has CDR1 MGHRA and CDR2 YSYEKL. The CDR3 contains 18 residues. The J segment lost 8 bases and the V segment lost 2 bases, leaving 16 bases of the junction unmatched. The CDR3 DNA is TGCGCCAGCAGCCAAAGAGGAGCTAGCGGGACGGGCCTGGATGAGCAGTTCTTC. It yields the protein CASSQRGASGTGLDEQFF.

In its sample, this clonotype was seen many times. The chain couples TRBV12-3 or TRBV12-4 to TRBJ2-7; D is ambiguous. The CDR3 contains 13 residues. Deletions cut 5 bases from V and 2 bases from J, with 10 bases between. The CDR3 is CASSPSIAYEQYF. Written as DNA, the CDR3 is TGTGCCAGCAGTCCCTCGATCGCCTACGAGCAGTACTTC.

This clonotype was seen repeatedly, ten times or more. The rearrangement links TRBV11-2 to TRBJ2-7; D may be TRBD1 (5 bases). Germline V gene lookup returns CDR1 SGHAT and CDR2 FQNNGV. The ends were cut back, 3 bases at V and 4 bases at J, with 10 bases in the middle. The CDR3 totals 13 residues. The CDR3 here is CASSFQGRYEQYF. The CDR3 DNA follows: TGTGCCAGCAGCTTCCAGGGTCGGTACGAGCAGTACTTC.

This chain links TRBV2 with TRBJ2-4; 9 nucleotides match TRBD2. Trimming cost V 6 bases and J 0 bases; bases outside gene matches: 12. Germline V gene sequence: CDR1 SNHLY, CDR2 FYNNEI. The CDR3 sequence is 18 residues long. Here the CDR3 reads CASSERLAEPVAKNIQYF. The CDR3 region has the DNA TGTGCCAGCAGCGAAAGACTAGCGGAGCCCGTAGCCAAAAACATTCAGTACTTC.

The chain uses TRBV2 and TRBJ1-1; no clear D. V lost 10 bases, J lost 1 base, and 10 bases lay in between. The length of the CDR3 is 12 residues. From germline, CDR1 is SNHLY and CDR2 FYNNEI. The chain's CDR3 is CATLASNTEAFF. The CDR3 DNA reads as TGTGCCACCCTTGCATCGAACACTGAAGCTTTCTTT.

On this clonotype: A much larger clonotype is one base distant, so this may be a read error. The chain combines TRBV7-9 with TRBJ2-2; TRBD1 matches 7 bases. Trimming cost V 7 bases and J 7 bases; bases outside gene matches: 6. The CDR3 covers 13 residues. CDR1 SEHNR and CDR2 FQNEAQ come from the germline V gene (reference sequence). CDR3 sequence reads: CASKVGGIGELFF. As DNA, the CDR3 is TGTGCCAGCAAAGTAGGGGGCATCGGGGAGCTGTTTTTT.

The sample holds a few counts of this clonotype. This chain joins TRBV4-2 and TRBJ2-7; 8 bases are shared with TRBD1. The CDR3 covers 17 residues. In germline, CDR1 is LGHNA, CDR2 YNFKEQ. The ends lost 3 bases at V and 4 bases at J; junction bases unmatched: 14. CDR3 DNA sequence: TGTGCCAGCAGCCATGGCCCACCGGCAGGGGGCAAGTACGAGCAGTACTTC. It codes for CASSHGPPAGGKYEQYF.

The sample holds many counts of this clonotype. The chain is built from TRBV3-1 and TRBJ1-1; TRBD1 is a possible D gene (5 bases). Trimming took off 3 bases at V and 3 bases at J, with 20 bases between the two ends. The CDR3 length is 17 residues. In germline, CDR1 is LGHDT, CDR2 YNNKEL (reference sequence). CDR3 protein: CASSHLLGVGVYTEAFF. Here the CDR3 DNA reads TGTGCCAGCAGCCATCTCCTGGGAGTAGGGGTGTACACTGAAGCTTTCTTT.

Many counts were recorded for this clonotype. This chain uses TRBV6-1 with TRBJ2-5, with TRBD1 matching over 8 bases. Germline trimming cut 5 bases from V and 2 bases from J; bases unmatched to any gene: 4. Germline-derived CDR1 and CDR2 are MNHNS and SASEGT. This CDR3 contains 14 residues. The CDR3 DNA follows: TGTGCCAGCAGTCAACAGGGGGTTCAAGAGACCCAGTACTTC. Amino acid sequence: CASSQQGVQETQYF.

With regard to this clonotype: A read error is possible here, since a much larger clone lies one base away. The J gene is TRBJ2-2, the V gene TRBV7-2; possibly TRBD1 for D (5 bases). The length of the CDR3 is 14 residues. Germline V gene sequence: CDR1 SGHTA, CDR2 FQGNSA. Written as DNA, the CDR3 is TGTGCCCGCAGCTTAGGGGTTTACACCGGGGAGCTGTTTTTT. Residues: CARSLGVYTGELFF.

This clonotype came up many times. CDR3 DNA sequence: TGTGCCTGGAGTGTACGGGGTGACACTGAAGCTTTCTTT. Encoded protein: CAWSVRGDTEAFF. This sequence joins TRBV30 and TRBJ1-1; D unclear. Trimming stripped 0 bases from V and 3 bases from J, with 8 bases between. The V gene's germline CDR1 is GTSNPN and CDR2 SVGIG (reference sequence). This CDR3 region has 13 residues. The full variable domain, with the rest looked up from reference TRBV30 and TRBJ1-1, is SQTIHQWPATLVQPVGSPLSLECTVEGTSNPNLYWYRQAAGRGLQLLFYSVGIGQISSEVPQNLSASRPQDRQFILSSKKLLLSDSGFYLCAWSVRGDTEAFFGQGTRLTVV.

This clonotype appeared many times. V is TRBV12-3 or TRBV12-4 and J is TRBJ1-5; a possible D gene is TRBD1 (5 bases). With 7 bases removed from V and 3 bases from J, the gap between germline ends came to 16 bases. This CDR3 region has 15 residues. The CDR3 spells CASTSIQGFNQPQHF. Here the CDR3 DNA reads TGTGCCAGCACTTCGATCCAGGGATTCAATCAGCCCCAGCATTTT.

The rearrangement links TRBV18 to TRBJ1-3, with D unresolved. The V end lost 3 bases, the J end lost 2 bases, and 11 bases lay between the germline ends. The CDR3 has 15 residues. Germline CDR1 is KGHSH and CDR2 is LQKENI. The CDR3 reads CASSPGTRAGNTIYF. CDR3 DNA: TGTGCCAGCTCACCGGGCACCCGGGCTGGAAACACCATATATTTT.

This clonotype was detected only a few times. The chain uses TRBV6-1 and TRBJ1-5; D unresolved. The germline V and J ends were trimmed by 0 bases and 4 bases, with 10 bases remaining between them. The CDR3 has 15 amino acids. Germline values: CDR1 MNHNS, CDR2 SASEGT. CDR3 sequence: CASSEALGWNQPQHF. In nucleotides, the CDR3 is TGTGCCAGCAGTGAAGCTTTGGGTTGGAATCAGCCCCAGCATTTT.

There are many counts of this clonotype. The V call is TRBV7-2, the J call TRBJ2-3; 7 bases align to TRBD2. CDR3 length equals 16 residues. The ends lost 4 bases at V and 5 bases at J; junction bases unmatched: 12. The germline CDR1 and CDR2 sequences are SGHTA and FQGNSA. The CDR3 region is CASSSLTSRGRDTQYF. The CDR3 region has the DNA TGTGCCAGCAGCTCGTTGACTAGCCGAGGTCGAGATACGCAGTATTTT.

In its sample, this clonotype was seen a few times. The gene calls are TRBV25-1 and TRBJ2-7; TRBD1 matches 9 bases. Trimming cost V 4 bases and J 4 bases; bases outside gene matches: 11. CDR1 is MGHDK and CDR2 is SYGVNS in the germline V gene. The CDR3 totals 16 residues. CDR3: CASSVKFGTGSYEQYF. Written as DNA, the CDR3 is TGTGCCAGCAGTGTCAAATTCGGGACAGGGAGTTACGAGCAGTACTTC.